Below are 16 T cell receptor beta chains sequenced from a single sample in a study of a mutant IDH1 vaccine in newly diagnosed glioma (dated by TCRdb to the early 2020s). Libraries were built with the immunoSEQ multiplex PCR assay. Held by TCRdb, this immuneACCESS table contains in-frame sequences only and omits some clones. Under half of the omission traces to an unresolved V gene where checked; the cause of the rest is unknown. This sample has 35,000 to 50,000 clones in its table, and approximately 90% of those were observed once. The ten largest clones take up 3% to 4% of the sample. In the paper's terms, the time point label means: week 23, last vaccination. A 20-mer mutant IDH1 peptide at 300 micrograms in Montanide made up each vaccine dose, which was injected subcutaneously together with topical imiquimod. These TCRs' antigens remain unknown. Here the sequenced sample was PBMCs, taken from a glioma patient whose treatment included an IDH1 peptide vaccine. Source of these receptors: a man in his forties or fifties with glioma.

V and J are TRBV19 and TRBJ1-2; no firm D call. Between the trimmed V and J ends, which lost 5 bases and 8 bases, there was a span of 12 bases. The CDR3 covers 12 residues. Germline V gives CDR1 LNHDA, CDR2 SQIVND (reference sequence). CDR3 protein: CASSGLRHGYTF. The CDR3 DNA follows: TGTGCCAGTAGTGGCCTGCGGCACGGCTACACCTTC.

This CDR3 is CASSTGTTNTGELFF. In DNA form, the CDR3 reads TGTGCCAGCAGCACCGGGACAACGAACACCGGGGAGCTGTTTTTT. This chain uses TRBV9 with TRBJ2-2; tentatively, D is TRBD1 (6 bases). Trimming took 4 bases from V and 0 from J, leaving 10 bases between them. This CDR3 has 15 residues. The germline gives CDR1 SGDLS, CDR2 YYNGEE.

In its sample, this clone was seen a few times. The gene calls are TRBV5-6 and TRBJ1-1; D is uncertain. Germline CDR1 SGHDT, CDR2 YYEEEE. V was cut by 4 bases and J by 1 base, with 8 bases left in between. The CDR3 has 13 residues. Written as DNA, the CDR3 is TGTGCCAGCAGCCACGACTCGAACACTGAAGCTTTCTTT. It codes for CASSHDSNTEAFF.

The chain couples TRBV9 to TRBJ2-3; 9 bases match TRBD2. There are 18 residues in the CDR3. Trimming cost V 2 bases and J 7 bases; bases outside gene matches: 17. Germline CDR1 reads SGDLS; CDR2 reads YYNGEE. CDR3 bases: TGTGCCAGCAGCGTTTCCCCGCGGGAGGGCCCCTCGGTAAATACGCAGTATTTT. Its protein is CASSVSPREGPSVNTQYF.

This sequence joins TRBV4-1 and TRBJ2-1; 13 nucleotides match TRBD2. The CDR3 is made up of 16 amino acids. The germline CDR1 and CDR2 sequences are MGHRA and YSYEKL. The V segment lost 4 bases and the J segment 8 bases; nucleotides outside the gene matches: 8. CDR3 DNA: TGCGCCAGCAGCCTAGGAGTCGGGACTAGCGGGGATGAGCAGTTCTTC. It yields the protein CASSLGVGTSGDEQFF.

Comments on this clone: One end of the junction fails to match germline, which may point to a read error. This chain joins TRBV9 and TRBJ1-1; D is perhaps TRBD1 (6 bases). Germline V gene sequence: CDR1 SGDLS, CDR2 YYNGEE. The CDR3 is 13 residues long. CDR3 residues: CASSERRGADAFF. The CDR3 bases are TGTGCCAGCAGCGAACGGAGGGGGGCTGACGCTTTCTTT.

This chain joins TRBV6-5 and TRBJ1-1; D gene unclear. This CDR3 has 13 residues. Germline CDR1 is MNHEY and CDR2 is SVGAGI. V lost 4 bases and J lost 0, with 6 bases in between. Here the CDR3 DNA reads TGTGCCAGCAGTTTGCAGGTGAACACTGAAGCTTTCTTT. Translating it yields CASSLQVNTEAFF.

The rearrangement joins TRBV9 to TRBJ1-4, with D perhaps matching TRBD1 (5 bases). The germline V and J ends were trimmed by 4 bases and 8 bases, with 12 bases remaining between them. The CDR3 has 13 residues. Germline-derived CDR1 and CDR2 are SGDLS and YYNGEE. CDR3 in amino acids: CASSPRWGEKLFF. In DNA form, the CDR3 reads TGTGCCAGCAGCCCCCGCTGGGGGGAAAAACTGTTTTTT.

This sequence joins TRBV6-5 and TRBJ2-2, with 7 nucleotides matching TRBD1. The CDR3 loop spans 15 amino acids. Germline CDR1 MNHEY, CDR2 SVGAGI. J was trimmed by 5 bases and V by 3 bases; bases with no gene match: 6. CDR3 protein: CASSYTGAPTGELFF. The CDR3 nucleotides read TGTGCCAGCAGTTATACAGGGGCCCCGACCGGGGAGCTGTTTTTT.

This chain uses TRBV29-1 with TRBJ2-1, with 7 bases fitting TRBD2. Germline values: CDR1 SQVTM, CDR2 ANQGSEA. J lost 8 bases, V lost 4 bases, and 17 bases had no gene match. The CDR3 has 16 amino acids. The CDR3 sequence is CSVVRREGRFKDEQFF. In DNA, the CDR3 is TGCAGCGTTGTGCGAAGGGAGGGGCGGTTCAAGGATGAGCAGTTCTTC.

The chain couples TRBV4-3 to TRBJ1-5; D is unresolved. There are 14 residues in the CDR3. V gave up 0 bases and J gave up 7 bases, with 10 bases separating them. Germline CDR1 is LGHNA and CDR2 is YSLEER. The CDR3 loop reads CASSQDMTRQPQHF. CDR3 sequence (DNA): TGCGCCAGCAGCCAAGACATGACGCGACAGCCCCAGCATTTT.

The V and J genes are TRBV6-1 and TRBJ2-1, with 8 bases that match TRBD1. Germline CDR1 and CDR2: MNHNS and SASEGT. The CDR3 extends over 14 amino acids. V was pared by 2 bases and J by 8 bases, with 5 bases of the junction left unmatched. The CDR3 region is CASSEQGADDEQFF. As DNA, the CDR3 is TGTGCCAGCAGTGAACAGGGGGCTGACGATGAGCAGTTCTTC.

The V and J genes are TRBV27 and TRBJ1-4; the D gene is possibly TRBD1 (6 bases). V gave up 1 base and J gave up 8 bases, with 14 bases separating them. The CDR3 totals 15 residues. Germline assignment: CDR1 MNHEY and CDR2 SMNVEV (reference sequence). CDR3 nucleotides: TGTGCCAGCAGTTTATGGGCCAGGGGAAGCGAAAAACTGTTTTTT. This sequence encodes CASSLWARGSEKLFF.

This chain links TRBV5-1 with TRBJ1-2; D might be TRBD1 (5 bases). CDR1 and CDR2 (germline): SGHRS, YFSETQ. This CDR3 is 15 amino acids long. The ends were cut back, 5 bases at V and 9 bases at J, with 23 bases in the middle. CDR3 DNA sequence: TGCGCCAGCAGTTTGATATCAGGGACTCTCTCAAGCTACACCTTC. It codes for CASSLISGTLSSYTF.

The chain combines TRBV7-2 with TRBJ1-1; D is ambiguous. This CDR3 contains 16 residues. V shed 1 base and J shed 0 bases, with 12 bases lying between them. The germline gives CDR1 SGHTA, CDR2 FQGNSA. The CDR3 here is CASSLGTGNMNTEAFF. As DNA, the CDR3 is TGTGCCAGCAGCTTAGGTACGGGGAACATGAACACTGAAGCTTTCTTT.

This chain joins TRBV4-1 and TRBJ1-1; maybe TRBD1 (5 bases). The V end was cut by 4 bases, the J end by 3 bases, with 9 bases between. Per the germline V gene, CDR1 is MGHRA and CDR2 is YSYEKL. The CDR3 spans 13 residues. CDR3 coding DNA: TGCGCCAGCAGCCTATCGGGGGACACTGAAGCTTTCTTT. Translating gives CASSLSGDTEAFF.